This TCR beta chain was sequenced in a study of shared clonotypes between healthy human individuals. V lost 1 base and J lost 3; bases outside the gene matches: 0. The CDR3 runs to 15 residues. In germline, CDR1 is SGHAT, CDR2 FQNNGV. Under the authors' procedure: ImmunoSEQ junction-only sequences lacked quality scores, so their filtering differed. Clones were read by immunoSEQ multiplex PCR, and TCRdb kept only the in-frame ones, dropping some. V and J calls and clone size follow that table, whereas D and trimming were derived from the DNA. Seen here are 2 million to 3 million clones, 93% observed once, and the top ten hold roughly 0.39%. On this clone: The same CDR3 also results from other DNA sequences found in this sample.

V usage is TRBV11-2 and J usage is TRBJ2-1; TRBD2 agrees at 10 bases. This TCR came from a man younger than 35 in good health. Some clones in this sample may be carry-over from other donors' samples. What was sequenced was naive CD4+ T cells from PBMCs. Subset indicated: CD45RA+ positively selected. The CDR3 DNA reads as TGTGCCAGCAGCTTAGGGACTAGCGGCTACAATGAGCAGTTCTTC. Translation gives CASSLGTSGYNEQFF.